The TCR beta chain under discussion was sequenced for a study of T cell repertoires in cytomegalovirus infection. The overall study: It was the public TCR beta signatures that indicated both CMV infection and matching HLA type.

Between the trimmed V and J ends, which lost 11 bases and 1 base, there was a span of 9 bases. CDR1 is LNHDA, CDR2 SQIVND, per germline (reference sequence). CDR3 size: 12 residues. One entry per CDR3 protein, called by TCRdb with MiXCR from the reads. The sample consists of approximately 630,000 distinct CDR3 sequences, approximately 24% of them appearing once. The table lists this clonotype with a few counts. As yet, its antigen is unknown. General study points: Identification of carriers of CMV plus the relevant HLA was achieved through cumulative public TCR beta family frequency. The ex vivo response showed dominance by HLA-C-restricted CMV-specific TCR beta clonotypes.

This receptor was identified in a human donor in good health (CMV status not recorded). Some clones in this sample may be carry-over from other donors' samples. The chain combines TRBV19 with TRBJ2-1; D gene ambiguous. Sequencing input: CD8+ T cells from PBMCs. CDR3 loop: CASCGSYNEQFF. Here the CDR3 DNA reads TGTGCCTCCTGCGGTTCCTACAATGAGCAGTTCTTC.